This section outlines one T cell receptor (beta chain) sequence together with its context. Its target is unknown. CDR1 and CDR2 (germline): DFQATT, SNEGSKA (reference sequence). The CDR3 covers 16 residues. With 1 base removed from V and 1 base from J, the gap between germline ends came to 15 bases. The entry originates in a study of T cell repertoires in cytomegalovirus infection. For the study at large: Selected CMV epitopes included recently identified HLA-C-restricted ones as well as well-studied HLA-B-restricted ones. Overall study findings and caveats: HLA-C-restricted CMV-specific TCR beta clonotypes prevailed in the ex vivo response. Cumulative frequency (of public TCR beta family members) identified carriers of CMV plus the relevant HLA.

MiXCR, run by TCRdb on the reads, gives a single entry per CDR3 protein. The sample contains about 900,000 distinct CDR3 sequences, 30% to 40% of which appear only once. This receptor was identified in a human donor in good health (CMV status not recorded). Some clones in this sample may be carry-over from other donors' samples. The source was cultured CD8+ T cells from PBMCs, collected from culture after CMV antigen stimulation. The chain has TRBV20-1 and TRBJ2-3, with D possibly being TRBD2 (6 bases). This chain's CDR3 is CSARGAAWGGTDTQYF. CDR3 sequence (DNA): TGCAGTGCTAGAGGTGCGGCGTGGGGGGGCACAGATACGCAGTATTTT.